One and the same sample provided the 26 T cell receptor beta chains below, sequenced in a study of response to subunit inactivated influenza vaccine. TCRdb re-called the RT-PCR reads through MiXCR, storing one row per CDR3 protein. This sample has approximately 500,000 distinct CDR3 sequences, with roughly 23% found just once. These records were also assigned to another study, of T cells expressing NK-cell markers. Turning to that study: A 5'RACE template switching approach incorporating UMIs was used to make TCR beta cDNA.

The sample consisted of CD4+ T cells sorted from PBMCs, taken 12 days after vaccination. Receptors originate from a man aged 45 to 65 who received an inactivated influenza vaccine.

The V gene is TRBV7-9, the J gene TRBJ2-2; D remains unclear. This CDR3 comprises 14 residues. V shed 7 bases and J shed 2 bases, with 11 bases lying between them. Per the germline V gene, CDR1 is SEHNR and CDR2 is FQNEAQ (reference sequence). The CDR3: CASNLGSNTGELFF. The DNA of the CDR3 is TGTGCCAGCAACCTCGGGTCCAACACCGGGGAGCTGTTTTTT.

This rearrangement joins TRBV12-3 or TRBV12-4 to TRBJ2-5; perhaps TRBD1 as D (6 bases). The CDR3 extends over 15 amino acids. Trimming shortened V by 5 bases and J by 0 bases, and 13 bases separated the two germline ends. Here the CDR3 DNA reads TGTGCCAGCAGTCGGACAGATTCGTACCAAGAGACCCAGTACTTC. Its protein product is CASSRTDSYQETQYF.

The chain has TRBV3-1 and TRBJ2-3; D is perhaps TRBD1 (6 bases). Per germline, CDR1 LGHDT and CDR2 YNNKEL (reference sequence). The ends were cut back, 5 bases at V and 1 base at J, with 19 bases in the middle. The CDR3 covers 17 residues. CDR3 amino acids: CASSGQKCFLCTDTQYF. DNA of the CDR3: TGTGCCAGCAGCGGACAGAAATGTTTTCTCTGCACAGATACGCAGTATTTT.

The V call is TRBV7-8, the J call TRBJ1-6, with unresolved D. Trimming pared 0 bases from V and 7 bases from J, leaving 7 bases between. This CDR3 has 14 amino acids. Germline lookup yields CDR1 SGHVS and CDR2 FQNEAQ. The CDR3 protein is CASSLAVRNSPLHF. The CDR3 DNA sequence: TGTGCCAGCAGCTTAGCGGTCCGGAATTCACCCCTCCACTTT.

This chain links TRBV6-1 with TRBJ2-7, with D perhaps TRBD1 or TRBD2 (5 bases each). The CDR3 extends over 15 amino acids. Germline CDR1 MNHNS, CDR2 SASEGT. With 6 bases removed from V and 2 bases from J, the gap between germline ends came to 17 bases. The CDR3 region has the DNA TGTGCCAGCAGCCGAGGATGGGGGTCTCCCTACGAGCAGTACTTC. Protein product: CASSRGWGSPYEQYF.

This clonotype was observed a few times. This chain links TRBV2 with TRBJ2-7; tentatively, D is TRBD1 (5 bases). Germline lookup yields CDR1 SNHLY and CDR2 FYNNEI. V lost 8 bases and J lost 0, with 11 bases in between. This CDR3 spans 13 amino acids. The CDR3, as DNA: TGTGCCAGCTGGCGGACACCCTCCTACGAGCAGTACTTC. Translation gives CASWRTPSYEQYF.

The chain uses TRBV9 and TRBJ2-1, with D perhaps TRBD1 or TRBD2 (5 bases each). V lost 3 bases and J lost 7, with 17 bases in between. The germline gives CDR1 SGDLS, CDR2 YYNGEE. The CDR3 consists of 15 residues. The CDR3: CASSGRDPLLNEQFF. The CDR3 region has the DNA TGTGCCAGCAGCGGCCGGGACCCTCTCTTAAATGAGCAGTTCTTC.

This clonotype has more than one count but fewer than ten. This chain uses TRBV12-3 or TRBV12-4 with TRBJ2-2; a possible D gene is TRBD1 (7 bases). The V end was cut by 7 bases, the J end by 4 bases, with 13 bases between. This CDR3 has 14 amino acids. The CDR3 region has the DNA TGTGCCAGCAAGCAGGGGGGCTTCACCGGGGAGCTGTTTTTT. Its protein product is CASKQGGFTGELFF.

This clonotype was seen a handful of times. This chain links TRBV5-1 with TRBJ1-1, with 8 bases that match TRBD1. Germline trimming cut 4 bases from V and 6 bases from J; bases unmatched to any gene: 14. CDR1 and CDR2 from the germline V gene are SGHRS and YFSETQ. This CDR3 is built from 16 residues. The CDR3 sequence: CASSEKRQGTVSEAFF. The CDR3 nucleotides read TGCGCCAGCAGCGAAAAGAGACAGGGGACGGTCTCTGAAGCTTTCTTT.

This clonotype was counted once. V is TRBV28 and J is TRBJ2-7; D gene unclear. V lost 5 bases and J 5 bases, leaving 16 bases between the germline ends. Germline-derived CDR1 and CDR2 are MDHEN and SYDVKM. CDR3 length: 14 amino acids. The DNA for the CDR3 is TGTGCCAGCAGTCCTACTGTACAGAACCACGAGCAGTACTTC. Protein sequence: CASSPTVQNHEQYF.

This clonotype was counted a single time. The chain couples TRBV20-1 to TRBJ1-4, with TRBD1 as a possible D gene (6 bases). Germline V gene sequence: CDR1 DFQATT, CDR2 SNEGSKA (reference sequence). There are 12 residues in the CDR3. V was pared by 3 bases and J by 7 bases, with 9 bases between. The DNA of the CDR3 is TGCAGTGCTAGGGGGGCTAGTGAAAAACTGTTTTTT. It codes for CSARGASEKLFF.

J is TRBJ2-5 and V is TRBV7-2; no clear D gene. This CDR3 region has 12 residues. Trimming shortened V by 3 bases and J by 7 bases, and 9 bases separated the two germline ends. The germline gives CDR1 SGHTA, CDR2 FQGNSA. For the CDR3, the DNA is TGTGCCAGCAGCTTCGGTGATCGGACCCAGTACTTC. Its protein product is CASSFGDRTQYF.

This clonotype turned up a few times. The rearrangement uses TRBV7-2 and TRBJ2-3, with D tentatively TRBD1 (6 bases). V was clipped by 5 bases and J by 10 bases, with 16 bases between them. This CDR3 contains 13 residues. The V gene's germline CDR1 is SGHTA and CDR2 FQGNSA. CDR3 residues: CASSPSTTGAQYF. In nucleotides, the CDR3 is TGTGCCAGCAGCCCCTCTACGACAGGTGCGCAGTATTTT.

The chain combines TRBV12-3 or TRBV12-4 with TRBJ2-5; 10 nucleotides line up with TRBD2. The CDR3 has 15 residues. The V gene end was trimmed by 6 bases and the J gene end by 5 bases; junction bases not matched to a gene: 9. This chain's CDR3 is CASSPNSGGSETQYF. Written as DNA, the CDR3 is TGTGCCAGCAGCCCGAATAGCGGGGGGTCGGAGACCCAGTACTTC.

This clonotype showed up just a few times. The chain has TRBV11-2 and TRBJ2-5, with D maybe TRBD2 (7 bases). This CDR3 has 14 amino acids. Looked up from germline, CDR1 is SGHAT and CDR2 is FQNNGV. The V gene lost 3 bases and the J gene lost 9 bases, with 17 bases spanning the gap. The CDR3 reads CASSLGTTREAQYF. In DNA, the CDR3 is TGTGCCAGCAGCTTGGGGACAACCCGGGAGGCCCAGTACTTC.

V is TRBV5-1 and J is TRBJ2-5; 8 bases fit TRBD2. Germline CDR1 and CDR2: SGHRS and YFSETQ. This CDR3 comprises 16 residues. V gave up 0 bases and J gave up 5 bases; unmatched junction bases: 9. The CDR3 bases are TGCGCCAGCAGCTTGGGGCACAGCGGGAGCTGGGAGACCCAGTACTTC. As protein: CASSLGHSGSWETQYF.

The chain links TRBV4-2 to TRBJ1-2, with no clear D. Trimming shortened V by 0 bases and J by 1 base, and 9 bases separated the two germline ends. The length of the CDR3 is 15 residues. Germline CDR1 LGHNA, CDR2 YNFKEQ. The CDR3 loop reads CASSQDWTDNYGYTF. CDR3 nucleotides: TGTGCCAGCAGCCAAGATTGGACCGATAACTATGGCTACACCTTC.

This clonotype was seen only a few times. V and J are TRBV11-3 and TRBJ2-1, with 7 bases identical to TRBD2. Germline V CDR1 and CDR2: SGHNT, YENEEA. The CDR3 consists of 14 residues. V shed 4 bases, J shed 5 bases, and the junction held 5 bases outside the gene matches. The CDR3: CASSSGTTDNEQFF. The CDR3 nucleotides read TGTGCCAGCAGCTCCGGGACTACGGACAATGAGCAGTTCTTC.

The rearrangement links TRBV24-1 to TRBJ2-3, with a tentative D call TRBD1 (6 bases). This CDR3 contains 15 residues. The germline gives CDR1 KGHDR, CDR2 SFDVKD. Between the trimmed V and J ends, which lost 6 bases and 4 bases, there was a span of 16 bases. CDR3 in amino acids: CATSSGTQVSDTQYF. The CDR3 DNA reads TGTGCCACCAGTTCCGGGACACAGGTTTCAGATACGCAGTATTTT.

This rearrangement joins TRBV10-3 to TRBJ2-1, with D possibly being TRBD2 (5 bases). In germline, CDR1 is ENHRY, CDR2 SYGVKD. Between the trimmed V and J ends, which lost 4 bases and 9 bases, there was a span of 10 bases. This CDR3 contains 12 residues. The chain's CDR3 is CAISGPAGEQFF. CDR3 in DNA: TGTGCCATCAGTGGTCCGGCGGGTGAGCAGTTCTTC.

This clonotype was found a few times. The J gene is TRBJ1-5, the V gene TRBV20-1, with D perhaps TRBD1 (6 bases). Trimming stripped 3 bases from V and 1 base from J, with 10 bases between. This CDR3 comprises 14 residues. CDR1 DFQATT and CDR2 SNEGSKA come from the germline V gene (reference sequence). The CDR3 sequence is CSASTGASNQPQHF. CDR3 in DNA: TGCAGTGCTAGTACGGGGGCCAGCAATCAGCCCCAGCATTTT.

CDR3 bases: TGTGCCAGCAGGACATATCGCTCCTACGAGCAGTACTTC. This codes for CASRTYRSYEQYF. V usage is TRBV5-8 and J usage is TRBJ2-7; D is unclear. The germline V and J ends were trimmed by 5 bases and 0 bases, with 9 bases remaining between them. This CDR3 has 13 amino acids. Germline CDR1 and CDR2: SGHTS and YDEGEE. Variable domain in full (rest from reference TRBV5-8 and TRBJ2-7): EAGVTQSPTHLIKTRGQQATLRCSPISGHTSVYWYQQALGLGLQFLLWYDEGEERNRGNFPPRFSGRQFPNYSSELNVNALELEDSALYLCASRTYRSYEQYFGPGTRLTVT.

This rearrangement joins TRBV6-2 or TRBV6-3 to TRBJ2-2; 8 bases agree with TRBD1. The CDR3 contains 16 residues. V lost 5 bases and J lost 4; bases outside the gene matches: 9. Germline V lookup: CDR1 MNHEY, CDR2 SVGEGT. The CDR3 region is CASSRRTGLGTGELFF. The CDR3 region has the DNA TGTGCCAGCAGTCGCCGGACAGGGTTGGGCACCGGGGAGCTGTTTTTT.

CDR3 DNA sequence: TGTGCCAGCAGTTTGACTAGCGGGTCCCAGTACTTC. Encoded protein: CASSLTSGSQYF. V and J are TRBV13 and TRBJ2-5, with TRBD2 identical over 10 bases. The CDR3 is made up of 12 amino acids. V trimming: 6 bases; J trimming: 9 bases; junction bases outside the gene matches: 4. Looked up from germline, CDR1 is PRHDT and CDR2 is FYEKMQ (reference sequence).

This clonotype came up a few times. The chain joins TRBV6-1 to TRBJ2-1; TRBD1 matches at 7 bases. Trimming at V came to 6 bases and at J to 6 bases, leaving 8 bases not matched to a gene. The germline V gene encodes CDR1 MNHNS and CDR2 SASEGT. The CDR3 consists of 14 residues. This CDR3 is CASRDTDRANEQFF. CDR3 nucleotides: TGTGCCAGCAGAGATACCGACAGGGCCAATGAGCAGTTCTTC.

V and J are TRBV6-2 or TRBV6-3 and TRBJ2-1, with 8 bases lining up with TRBD1. This CDR3 contains 13 residues. V lost 0 bases, J lost 8 bases, and 0 bases stayed unmatched. Germline lookup yields CDR1 MNHEY and CDR2 SVGEGT. CDR3 coding DNA: TGTGCCAGCAGTTACTCGGGACAGGATGAGCAGTTCTTC. It specifies CASSYSGQDEQFF.